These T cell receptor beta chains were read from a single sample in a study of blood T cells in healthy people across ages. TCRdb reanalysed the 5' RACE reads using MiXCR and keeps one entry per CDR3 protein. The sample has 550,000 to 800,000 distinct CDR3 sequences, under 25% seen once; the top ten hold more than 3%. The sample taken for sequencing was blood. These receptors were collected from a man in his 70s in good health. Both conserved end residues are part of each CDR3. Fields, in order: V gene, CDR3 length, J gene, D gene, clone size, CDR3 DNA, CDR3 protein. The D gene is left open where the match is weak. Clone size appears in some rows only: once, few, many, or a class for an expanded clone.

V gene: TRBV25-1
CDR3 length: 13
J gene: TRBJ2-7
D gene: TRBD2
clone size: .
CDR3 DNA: TGTGCCAGCACCCCCGGGAGGGGGTTCGAGCAGTACTTC
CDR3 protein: CASTPGRGFEQYF

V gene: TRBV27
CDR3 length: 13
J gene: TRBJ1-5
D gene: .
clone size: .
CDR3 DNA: TGTGCCAGCGGCGACAGGAGCAATCAGCCCCAGCATTTT
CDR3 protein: CASGDRSNQPQHF

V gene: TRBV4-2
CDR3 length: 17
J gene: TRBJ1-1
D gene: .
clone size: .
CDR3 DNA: TGTGCCAGCAGCCAAGCCCTAACCGGGACGGTGAACACTGAAGCTTTCTTT
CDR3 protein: CASSQALTGTVNTEAFF

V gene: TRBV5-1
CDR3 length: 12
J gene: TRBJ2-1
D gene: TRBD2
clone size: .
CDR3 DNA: TGCGCCAGCAGCTCGGGGGGTGATGAGCAGTTCTTC
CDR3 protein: CASSSGGDEQFF

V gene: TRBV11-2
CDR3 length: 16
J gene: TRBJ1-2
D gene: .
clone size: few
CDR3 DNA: TGTGCCAGCAGCTTAATGGGGACACAAACTAACTATGGCTACACCTTC
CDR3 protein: CASSLMGTQTNYGYTF

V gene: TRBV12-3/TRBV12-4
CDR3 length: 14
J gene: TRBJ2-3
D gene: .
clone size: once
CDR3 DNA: TGTGCCACCCATCAGCGAGGAGGCACAGATACGGAGTATTTT
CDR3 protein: CATHQRGGTDTEYF

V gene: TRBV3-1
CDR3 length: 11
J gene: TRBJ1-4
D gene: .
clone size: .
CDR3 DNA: TGTGCCAGCAGCCTAAGTTCCAAACTGTTTTTT
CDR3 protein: CASSLSSKLFF

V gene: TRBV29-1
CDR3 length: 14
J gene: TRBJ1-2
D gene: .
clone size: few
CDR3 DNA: TGCAGCGTTGGATCCGGCGGCAGAGGGGACGGCTACACCTTC
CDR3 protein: CSVGSGGRGDGYTF

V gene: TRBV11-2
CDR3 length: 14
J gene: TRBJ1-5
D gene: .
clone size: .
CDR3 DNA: TGTGCCAGCAGCCAGGACGGACGGGTTCAGCCCCAGCATTTT
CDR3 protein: CASSQDGRVQPQHF

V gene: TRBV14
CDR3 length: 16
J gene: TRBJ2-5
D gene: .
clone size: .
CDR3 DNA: TGTGCCAGCAGCCAACAGAGGGGCGCGAGTGGAGAGACCCAGTACTTC
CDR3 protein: CASSQQRGASGETQYF

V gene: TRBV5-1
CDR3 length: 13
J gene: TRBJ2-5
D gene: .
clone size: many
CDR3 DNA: TGCGCCAGCAGCTTGAGCGACTCAGGGACCCAGTACTTC
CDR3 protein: CASSLSDSGTQYF

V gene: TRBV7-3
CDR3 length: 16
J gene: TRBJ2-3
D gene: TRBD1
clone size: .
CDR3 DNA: TGTGCCAGCAGCTCAATGGGCCAGGGGGCGCAGGATACGCAGTATTTT
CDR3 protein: CASSSMGQGAQDTQYF

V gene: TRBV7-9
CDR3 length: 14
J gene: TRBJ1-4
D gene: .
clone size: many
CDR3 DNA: TGTGCCAGCAGCTTAGCGACGGGGGGTGAAAAACTGTTTTTT
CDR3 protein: CASSLATGGEKLFF

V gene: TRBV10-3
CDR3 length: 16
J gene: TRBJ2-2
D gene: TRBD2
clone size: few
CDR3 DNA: TGTGCCATCAGTGACCGGAGCGGGGCGAACACCGGGGAGCTGTTTTTT
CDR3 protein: CAISDRSGANTGELFF

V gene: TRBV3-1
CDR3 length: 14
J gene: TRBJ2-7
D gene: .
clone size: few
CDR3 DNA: TGTGCCAGCAGCCAACAGGGGATTACTTACGAGCAGTACTTC
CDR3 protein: CASSQQGITYEQYF

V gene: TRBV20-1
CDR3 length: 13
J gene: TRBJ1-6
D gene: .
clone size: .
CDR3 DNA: TGCAGTGCTCCGGGACCCGTGGATTCACCCCTCCACTTT
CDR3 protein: CSAPGPVDSPLHF

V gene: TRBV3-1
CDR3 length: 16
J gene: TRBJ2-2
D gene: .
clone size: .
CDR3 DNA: TGTGCCAGCAGCCAAGAAGTGACTCAGAACACCGGGGAGCTGTTTTTT
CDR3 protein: CASSQEVTQNTGELFF

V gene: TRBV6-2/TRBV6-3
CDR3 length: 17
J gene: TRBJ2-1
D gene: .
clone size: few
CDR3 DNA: TGTGCCAGCAGTTACGCGAAGGTTGATTGGGCCTACAATGAGCAGTTCTTC
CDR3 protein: CASSYAKVDWAYNEQFF

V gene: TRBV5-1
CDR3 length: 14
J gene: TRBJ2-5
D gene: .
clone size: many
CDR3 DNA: TGCGCCAGCAGCTTAGGGAACATTGCAGAGACCCAGTACTTC
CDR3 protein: CASSLGNIAETQYF

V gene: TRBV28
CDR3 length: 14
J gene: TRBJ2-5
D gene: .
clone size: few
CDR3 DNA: TGTGCCAGCAGTTCCCCGGGGGCTAGGGAGACCCAGTACTTC
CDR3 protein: CASSSPGARETQYF

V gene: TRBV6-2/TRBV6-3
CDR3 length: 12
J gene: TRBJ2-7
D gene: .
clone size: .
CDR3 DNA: TGTGCCACCCAGGACTCCACTCAGGAGCAGTACTTC
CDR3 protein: CATQDSTQEQYF

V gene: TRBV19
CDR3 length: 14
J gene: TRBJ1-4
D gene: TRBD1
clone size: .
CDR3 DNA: TGTGCCAGTAGTACGCAGGGGGCTAATGAAAAACTGTTTTTT
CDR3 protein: CASSTQGANEKLFF

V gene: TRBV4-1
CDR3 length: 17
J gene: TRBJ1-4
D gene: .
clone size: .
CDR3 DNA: TGCGCCAGCAGCCAAGGCGGGGGGCGAGACCGTAATGAAAAACTGTTTTTT
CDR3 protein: CASSQGGGRDRNEKLFF

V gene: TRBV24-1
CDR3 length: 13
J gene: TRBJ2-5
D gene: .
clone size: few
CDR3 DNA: TGTGCCACCAGTGATGACTTTAAAGAGACCCAGTACTTC
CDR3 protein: CATSDDFKETQYF

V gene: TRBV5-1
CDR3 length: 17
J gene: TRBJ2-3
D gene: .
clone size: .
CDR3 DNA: TGCGCCAGCAGCTTGGGGCGGCTAGCGAGGGGCACAGATACGCAGTATTTT
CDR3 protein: CASSLGRLARGTDTQYF

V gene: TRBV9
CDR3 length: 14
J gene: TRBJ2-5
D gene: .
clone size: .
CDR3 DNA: TGTGCCAGCAGCGTAGAGGGGTTGGCAGAGACCCAGTACTTC
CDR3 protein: CASSVEGLAETQYF